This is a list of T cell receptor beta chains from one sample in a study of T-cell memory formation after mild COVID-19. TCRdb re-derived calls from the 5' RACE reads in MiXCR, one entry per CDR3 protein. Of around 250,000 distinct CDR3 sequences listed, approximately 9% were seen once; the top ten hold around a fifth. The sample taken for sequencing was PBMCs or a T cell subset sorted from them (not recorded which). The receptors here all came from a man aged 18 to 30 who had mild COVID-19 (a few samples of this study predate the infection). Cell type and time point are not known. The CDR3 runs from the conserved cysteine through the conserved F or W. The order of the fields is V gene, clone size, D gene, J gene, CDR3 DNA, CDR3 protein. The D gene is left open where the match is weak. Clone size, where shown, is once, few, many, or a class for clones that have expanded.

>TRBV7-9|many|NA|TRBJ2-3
TGTGCCAGCAGCTTAACAGGCAGCACAGATACGCAGTATTTT
CASSLTGSTDTQYF
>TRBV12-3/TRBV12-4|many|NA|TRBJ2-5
TGTGCCAGCAGCCCAAGGGGGGCTCTCCAAGAGACCCAGTACTTC
CASSPRGALQETQYF
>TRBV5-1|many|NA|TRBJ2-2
TGCGCCAGCAGCGGAAATTTGAACACCGGGGAGCTGTTTTTT
CASSGNLNTGELFF
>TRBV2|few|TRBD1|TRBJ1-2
TGTGCCAGCAGCGAGGGGACAGCTTATGGCTACACCTTC
CASSEGTAYGYTF
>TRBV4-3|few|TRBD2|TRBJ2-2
TGCGCCAGCAGCCAAGACCAGACTAGCGGGTCAAACACCGGGGAGCTGTTTTTT
CASSQDQTSGSNTGELFF
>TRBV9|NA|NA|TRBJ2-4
TGTGCCAGCAGCGTACAAGGGGGGGTATTCGACATTCAGTACTTC
CASSVQGGVFDIQYF
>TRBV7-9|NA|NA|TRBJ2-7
TGTGCCAGCAGCTCGGAGCATCTAGTACACGAGCAGTACTTC
CASSSEHLVHEQYF
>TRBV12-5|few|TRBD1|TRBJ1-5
TGTGCTAGTGGTCCCCACGGGACAGGGGGCTCTCAGCCCCAGCATTTT
CASGPHGTGGSQPQHF
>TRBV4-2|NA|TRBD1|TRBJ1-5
TGTGCCAGCAGCTCCCAGGACAGGGACGGTCAGCCCCAGCATTTT
CASSSQDRDGQPQHF
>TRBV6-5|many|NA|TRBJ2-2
TGTGCCAGCAGTCCACGGGGAAAGATTAACACCGGGGAGCTGTTTTTT
CASSPRGKINTGELFF
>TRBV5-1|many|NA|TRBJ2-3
TGCGCCAGCAGCGAAGGGGCGGCTAGCACAGATACGCAGTATTTT
CASSEGAASTDTQYF
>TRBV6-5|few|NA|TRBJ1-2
TGTGCCAGCAGAAGGGACAACAACTATGGCTACACCTTC
CASRRDNNYGYTF
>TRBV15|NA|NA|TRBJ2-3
TGTGCCACCAGCAGAGATCAGGGCAGATCCACAGATACGCAGTATTTT
CATSRDQGRSTDTQYF
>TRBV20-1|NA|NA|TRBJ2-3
TGCAGTGCTATAACCGGCACCGAGCACGATACGCAGTATTTT
CSAITGTEHDTQYF
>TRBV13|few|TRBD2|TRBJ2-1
TGTGCCAGCAGCGCGAGCGGGGTCTCCTACAATGAGCAGTTCTTC
CASSASGVSYNEQFF
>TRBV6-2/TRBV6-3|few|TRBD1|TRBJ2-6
TGTGCCAGCATCACTCTGCGGTGGGACAGGCCACTCTCTGGGGCCAACGTCCTGACTTTC
CASITLRWDRPLSGANVLTF
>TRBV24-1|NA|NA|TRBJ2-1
TGTGCCACCAGTGACTCGGTCAGGCAGTTCTTC
CATSDSVRQFF
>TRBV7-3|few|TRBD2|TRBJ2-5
TGTGCCAGCAGCAAGACTAGCGGGGAATGGGAGACCCAGTACTTC
CASSKTSGEWETQYF
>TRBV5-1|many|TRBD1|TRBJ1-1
TGCGCCAGCAGACCGGGACAGGGTACTGAAGCTTTCTTT
CASRPGQGTEAFF
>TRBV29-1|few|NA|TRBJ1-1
TGCAGCGTCGCGCCCGGTTTTGGGAACACTGAAGCTTTCTTT
CSVAPGFGNTEAFF
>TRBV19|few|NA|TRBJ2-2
TGTGCCAGTAGCCGACCTGGCGCCGGGGAGCTGTTTTTT
CASSRPGAGELFF
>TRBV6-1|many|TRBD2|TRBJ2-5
TGTGCCAGCAGTGAATTAGCGGGGGGGCCAGAGACCCAGTACTTC
CASSELAGGPETQYF
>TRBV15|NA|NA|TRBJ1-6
TGTGCCACCAGTCATCAGGGTGACTATTCACCCCTCCACTTT
CATSHQGDYSPLHF
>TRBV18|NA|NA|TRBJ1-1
TGTGCCAGCTCACCTTCAGGGGCTGAAGCTTTCTTT
CASSPSGAEAFF
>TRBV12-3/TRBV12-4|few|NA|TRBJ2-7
TGTGCCAGTCGAAAGAGTGGGGGGTCTGACGAGCAGTACTTC
CASRKSGGSDEQYF
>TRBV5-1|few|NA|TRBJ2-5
TGCGCCAGCACGGGGGACGAAGGAGTGACCCAGTACTTC
CASTGDEGVTQYF
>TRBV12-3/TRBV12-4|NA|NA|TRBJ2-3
TGTGCCAGCAGTTTAGCGCTGGGGGGCATGGATTTT
CASSLALGGMDF
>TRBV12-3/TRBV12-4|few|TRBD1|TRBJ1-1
TGTGCCAGCACCTGGGGCAACAGGGGTTTCGACACTGAAGCTTTCTTT
CASTWGNRGFDTEAFF
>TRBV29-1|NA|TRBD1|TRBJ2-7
TGCAGCGTTGCCGGGACAGATTATACCTACGAGCAGTACTTC
CSVAGTDYTYEQYF
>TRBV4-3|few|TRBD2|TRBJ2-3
TGCGCCAGCAGCCAAGTCCGAACTAGCGGGGGGACAATGAATACTCCTGCAGATACGCAGTATTTT
CASSQVRTSGGTMNTPADTQYF
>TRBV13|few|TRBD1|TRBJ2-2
TGTGCCAGCAGCGATTACAGGGGGCCCGCCCCCGGGGAGCTGTTTTTT
CASSDYRGPAPGELFF
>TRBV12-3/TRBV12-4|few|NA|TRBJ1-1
TGTGCCAGCAGTTGGGTCTCAATGAGGACTGAAGCTTTCTTT
CASSWVSMRTEAFF
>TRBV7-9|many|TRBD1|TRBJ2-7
TGTGCCAGCAGCCCAGCGGTCCGGCCAGGGGGCTCGTACGAGCAGTACTTC
CASSPAVRPGGSYEQYF
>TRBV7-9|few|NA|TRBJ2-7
TGTGCCAGCAGCTTGCACGGAGCATCCTACGAGCAGTACTTC
CASSLHGASYEQYF
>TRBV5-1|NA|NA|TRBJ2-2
TGCGCCAGCAGCTATGAGACGGCCGGGGAGCTGTTTTTT
CASSYETAGELFF
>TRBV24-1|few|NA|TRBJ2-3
TGTGCCACCAGGGACCTTAGCACAGATACGCAGTATTTT
CATRDLSTDTQYF
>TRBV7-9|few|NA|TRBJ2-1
TGTGCCAGCAGCTTATCGGGCCAGGGCTGGGAGCAGTTCTTC
CASSLSGQGWEQFF
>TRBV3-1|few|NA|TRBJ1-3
TGTGCCACCACTTCCTCTGGAAACACCATATATTTT
CATTSSGNTIYF
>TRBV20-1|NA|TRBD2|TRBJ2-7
TGCAGTGCACGGGAGGGGGAAAGGCAGTACTTC
CSAREGERQYF
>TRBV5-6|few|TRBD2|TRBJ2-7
TGTGCCAGCAGCCCTCTGGAGCGGGGGTTAGTTGAGCAGTACTTC
CASSPLERGLVEQYF
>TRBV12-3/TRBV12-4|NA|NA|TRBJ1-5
TGTGCCAGCAGTTTCGGAGGGGAGCCCCAGCATTTT
CASSFGGEPQHF
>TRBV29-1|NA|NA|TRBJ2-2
TGCAGCGTTGAAAGGGACCAGAACCCCGGGGAGCTGTTTTTT
CSVERDQNPGELFF
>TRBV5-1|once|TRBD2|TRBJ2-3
TGCGCCAGCAGCCGATCTAGCGGAGGGCTCCCAGATACGCAGTATTTT
CASSRSSGGLPDTQYF
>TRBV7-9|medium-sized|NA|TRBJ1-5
TGTGCCAGCAGCAGTTACGAAGGGGGATATAGCAATCAGCCCCAGCATTTT
CASSSYEGGYSNQPQHF
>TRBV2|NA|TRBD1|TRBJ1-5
TGTGCCAGTGGTGGGGGACAGGGGGCGCGCAATCAGCCCCAGCATTTT
CASGGGQGARNQPQHF
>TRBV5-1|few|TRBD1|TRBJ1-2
TGCGCCAGCAGACTGGACAGGATCTATGGCTACACCTTC
CASRLDRIYGYTF
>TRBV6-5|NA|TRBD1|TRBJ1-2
TGTGCCAGCAGTTACTCGGCAGGGGGCAACTATGGCTACACCTTC
CASSYSAGGNYGYTF
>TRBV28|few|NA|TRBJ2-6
TGTGCCAGCAGTTTGGAGGGGCAGTCTGGGGCCAACGTCCTGACTTTC
CASSLEGQSGANVLTF
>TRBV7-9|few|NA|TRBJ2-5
TGTGCCAGCAGCGCAAGACAGGCTTTCCGGGAGACCCAGTACTTC
CASSARQAFRETQYF